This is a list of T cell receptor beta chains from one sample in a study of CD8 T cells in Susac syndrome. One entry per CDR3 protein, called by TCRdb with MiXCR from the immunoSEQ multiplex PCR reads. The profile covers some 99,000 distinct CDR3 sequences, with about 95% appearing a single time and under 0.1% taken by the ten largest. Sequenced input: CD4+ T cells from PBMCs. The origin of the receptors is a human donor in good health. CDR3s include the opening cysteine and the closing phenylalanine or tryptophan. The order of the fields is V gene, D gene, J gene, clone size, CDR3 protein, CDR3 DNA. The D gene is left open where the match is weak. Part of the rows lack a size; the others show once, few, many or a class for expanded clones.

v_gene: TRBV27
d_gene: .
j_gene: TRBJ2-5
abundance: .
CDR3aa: CASSFWGFQETQYF
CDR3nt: TGTGCCAGCAGTTTTTGGGGGTTCCAAGAGACCCAGTACTTC

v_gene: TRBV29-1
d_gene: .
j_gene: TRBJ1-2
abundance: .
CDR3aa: CSVEGGGWGYTF
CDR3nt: TGCAGCGTTGAAGGGGGAGGGTGGGGCTACACCTTC

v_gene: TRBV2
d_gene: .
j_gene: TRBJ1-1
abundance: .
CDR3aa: CASSVQGMNTEAFF
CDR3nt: TGTGCCAGCAGTGTACAAGGAATGAACACTGAAGCTTTCTTT

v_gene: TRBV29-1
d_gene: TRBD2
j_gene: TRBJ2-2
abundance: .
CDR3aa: CSVSAGGLNTGELFF
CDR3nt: TGCAGCGTTTCGGCGGGAGGGTTAAACACCGGGGAGCTGTTTTTT

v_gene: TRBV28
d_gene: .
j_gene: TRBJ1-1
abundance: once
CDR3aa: CASSLSGYGMNTEAFF
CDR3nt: TGTGCCAGCAGTTTATCAGGGTATGGCATGAACACTGAAGCTTTCTTT

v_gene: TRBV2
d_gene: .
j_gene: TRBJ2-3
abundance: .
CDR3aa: CASREMGGASDTQYF
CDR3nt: TGTGCCAGCAGGGAGATGGGGGGGGCCTCAGATACGCAGTATTTT

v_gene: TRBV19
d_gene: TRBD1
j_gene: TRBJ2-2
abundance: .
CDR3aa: CASVDRGVDTGELFF
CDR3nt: TGTGCCAGTGTGGACAGGGGCGTCGACACCGGGGAGCTGTTTTTT

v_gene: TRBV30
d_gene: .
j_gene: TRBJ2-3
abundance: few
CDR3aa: CAWSRDTHTDTQYF
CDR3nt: TGTGCCTGGAGTCGGGACACCCACACAGATACGCAGTATTTT

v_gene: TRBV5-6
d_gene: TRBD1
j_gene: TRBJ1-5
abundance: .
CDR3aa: CASSLRTGGNQPQHF
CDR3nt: TGTGCCAGCAGCCTCCGGACAGGGGGCAATCAGCCCCAGCATTTT

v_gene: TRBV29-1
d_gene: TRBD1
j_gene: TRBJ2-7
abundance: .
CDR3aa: CSVETGGGNEQYF
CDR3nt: TGCAGCGTTGAAACAGGGGGCGGGAACGAGCAGTACTTC

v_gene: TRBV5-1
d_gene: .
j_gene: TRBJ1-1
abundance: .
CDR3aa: CASSSDGQLNTEAFF
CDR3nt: TGCGCCAGCAGCTCGGACGGACAACTGAACACTGAAGCTTTCTTT

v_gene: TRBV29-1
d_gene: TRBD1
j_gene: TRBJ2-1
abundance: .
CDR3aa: CSVSGQGVFEQFF
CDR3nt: TGCAGCGTAAGTGGACAGGGTGTCTTTGAGCAGTTCTTC

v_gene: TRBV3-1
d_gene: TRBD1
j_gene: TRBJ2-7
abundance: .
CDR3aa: CASKPRDSAYEQYF
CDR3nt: TGTGCCAGCAAGCCGAGGGACAGTGCCTACGAGCAGTACTTC

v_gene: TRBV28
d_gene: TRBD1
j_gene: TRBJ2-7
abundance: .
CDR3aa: CASSLSGTGAHEQYF
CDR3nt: TGTGCCAGCAGTTTATCTGGGACAGGGGCCCACGAGCAGTACTTC

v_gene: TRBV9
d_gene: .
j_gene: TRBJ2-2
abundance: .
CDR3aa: CASSVVGGGELFF
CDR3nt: TGTGCCAGCAGCGTAGTCGGGGGCGGGGAGCTGTTTTTT

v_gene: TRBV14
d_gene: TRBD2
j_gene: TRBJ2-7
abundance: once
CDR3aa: CASSRTSAGASYEQYF
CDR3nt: TGTGCCAGCAGCCGTACCTCAGCGGGAGCCTCCTACGAGCAGTACTTC

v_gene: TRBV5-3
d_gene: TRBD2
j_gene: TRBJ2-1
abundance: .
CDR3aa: CARGTGTSGSNEQFF
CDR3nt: TGTGCCAGAGGAACCGGGACTAGCGGGAGTAATGAGCAGTTCTTC

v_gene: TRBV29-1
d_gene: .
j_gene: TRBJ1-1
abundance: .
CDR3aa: CSVARLNTEAFF
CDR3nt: TGCAGCGTAGCCCGCTTGAACACTGAAGCTTTCTTT